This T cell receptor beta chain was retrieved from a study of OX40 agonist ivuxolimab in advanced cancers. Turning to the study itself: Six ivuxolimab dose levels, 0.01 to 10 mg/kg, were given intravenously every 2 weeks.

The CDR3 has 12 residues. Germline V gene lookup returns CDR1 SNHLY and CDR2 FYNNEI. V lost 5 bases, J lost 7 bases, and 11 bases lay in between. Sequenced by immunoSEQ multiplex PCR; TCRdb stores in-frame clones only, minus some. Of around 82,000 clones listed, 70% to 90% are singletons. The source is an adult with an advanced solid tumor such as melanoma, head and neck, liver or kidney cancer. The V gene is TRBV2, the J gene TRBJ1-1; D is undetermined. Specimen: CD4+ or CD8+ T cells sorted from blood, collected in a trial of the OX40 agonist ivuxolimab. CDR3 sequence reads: CASSSTPYEAFF. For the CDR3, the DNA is TGTGCCAGCAGTTCGACACCCTATGAAGCTTTCTTT.